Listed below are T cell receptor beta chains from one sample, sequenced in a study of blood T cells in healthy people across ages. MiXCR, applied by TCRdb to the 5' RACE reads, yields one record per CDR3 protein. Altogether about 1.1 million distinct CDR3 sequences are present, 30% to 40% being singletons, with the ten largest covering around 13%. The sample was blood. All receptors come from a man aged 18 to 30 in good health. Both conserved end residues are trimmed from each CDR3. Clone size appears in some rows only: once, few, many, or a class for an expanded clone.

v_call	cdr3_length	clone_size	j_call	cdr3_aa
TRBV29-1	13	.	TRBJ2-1	SVDHPPISYNEQF
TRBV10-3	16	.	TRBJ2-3	AISALVPAGGHTDTQY
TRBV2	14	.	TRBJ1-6	ASSEAGNLNNSPLH
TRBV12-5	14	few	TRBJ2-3	ASAAWDTLGADTQY
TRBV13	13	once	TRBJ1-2	ASSSRLGGGYGYT
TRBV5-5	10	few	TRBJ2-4	ASSTDRALQY
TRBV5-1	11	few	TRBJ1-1	ASSSNLGPEAF
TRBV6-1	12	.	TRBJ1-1	AGSDGIGNTEAF
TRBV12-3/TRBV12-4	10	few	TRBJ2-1	ASSQAPVEQF
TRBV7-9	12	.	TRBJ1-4	ASSFSIRGEKLF
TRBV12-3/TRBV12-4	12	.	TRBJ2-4	ASSATGGKNIQY
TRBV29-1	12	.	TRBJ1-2	SVVRGGLNYGYT
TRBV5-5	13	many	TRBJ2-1	ASSFAGGGYNEQF